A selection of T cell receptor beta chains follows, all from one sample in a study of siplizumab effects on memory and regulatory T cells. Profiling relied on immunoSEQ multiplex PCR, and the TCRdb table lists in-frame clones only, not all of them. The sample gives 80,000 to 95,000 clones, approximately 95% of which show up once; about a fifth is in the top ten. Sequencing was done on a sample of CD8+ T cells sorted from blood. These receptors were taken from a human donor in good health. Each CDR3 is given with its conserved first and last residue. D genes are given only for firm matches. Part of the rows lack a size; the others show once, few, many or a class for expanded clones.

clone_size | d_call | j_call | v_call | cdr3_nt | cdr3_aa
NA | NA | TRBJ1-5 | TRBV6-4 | TGTGCCAGCATTGATAGGGGCAGGCGGACTGAGCCCCAGCATTTT | CASIDRGRRTEPQHF
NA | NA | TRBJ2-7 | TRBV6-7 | TGTGCCAGCAGTTACATAAAGCACTTGTCTCTAGCGTACTGGGTGTCCTCCTACGAGCAGTACTTC | CASSYIKHLSLAYWVSSYEQYF
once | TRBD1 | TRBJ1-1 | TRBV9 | TGTGCCAGCAGCCTCCCGACAGGGGCGGGTGGGACTGAAGCTTTCTTT | CASSLPTGAGGTEAFF
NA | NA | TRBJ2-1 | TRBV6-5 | TGTGCCAGCAGCCTAAGCGGGCCATCCTACAATGAGCAGTTCTTC | CASSLSGPSYNEQFF
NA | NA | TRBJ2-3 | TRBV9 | TGTGCCAGCAGCGTAGACGGCCCAGATACGCAGTATTTT | CASSVDGPDTQYF
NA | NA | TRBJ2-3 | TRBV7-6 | TGTGCCAGCAGCCATGATGGGGCAGATACGCAGTATTTT | CASSHDGADTQYF
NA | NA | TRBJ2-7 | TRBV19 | TGTGCCAGTAGTATAGTTCTCCGTTCCTACGAGCAGTACTTC | CASSIVLRSYEQYF
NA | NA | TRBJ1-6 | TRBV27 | TGTGCCAGCAGCCCGTGGGTTTTTTCACCCCTCCACTTT | CASSPWVFSPLHF
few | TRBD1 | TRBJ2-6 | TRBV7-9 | TGTGCCAGCAGCTTACCGGGACAGGGGGCGCCCAACGGGGCCAACGTCCTGACTTTC | CASSLPGQGAPNGANVLTF
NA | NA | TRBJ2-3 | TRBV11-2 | TGTGCCAGCAGCTTAGGGGTCAGGGAGACAGATACGCAGTATTTT | CASSLGVRETDTQYF
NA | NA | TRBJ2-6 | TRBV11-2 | TGTGCCAGCAGCCCGGGACTTGGGGCCAACGTCCTGACTTTC | CASSPGLGANVLTF
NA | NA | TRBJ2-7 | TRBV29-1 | TGCAGCGTGAGTGACAGGGAGCAGTACTTC | CSVSDREQYF
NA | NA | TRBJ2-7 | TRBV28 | TGTGCCAGCAGTTATCTGGGGATCTACGAGCAGTACTTC | CASSYLGIYEQYF
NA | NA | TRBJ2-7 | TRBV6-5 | TGTGCCAGCAGTTATACCGGATCCTACGAGCAGTACTTC | CASSYTGSYEQYF
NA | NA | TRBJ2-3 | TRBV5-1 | TGCGCCAGCAGCTTGTATGGTGCAGCAGGGGGGAGCACAGATACGCAGTATTTT | CASSLYGAAGGSTDTQYF
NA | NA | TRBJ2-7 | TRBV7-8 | TGTGCCAGCAGCTTAGCAACTAGCTCCGAGCAGTACTTC | CASSLATSSEQYF
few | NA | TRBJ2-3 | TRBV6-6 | TGTGCCAGCAGTTACTCGATGGGAGATACGCAGTATTTT | CASSYSMGDTQYF
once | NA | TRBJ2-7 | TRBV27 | TGTGCCAGCAGATCCTCCTACGAGCAGTACTTC | CASRSSYEQYF
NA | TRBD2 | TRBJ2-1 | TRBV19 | TGTGCCAGTAGTCGGACTAGCGGTTTCTACAATGAGCAGTTCTTC | CASSRTSGFYNEQFF
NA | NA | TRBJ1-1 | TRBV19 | TGTGCCAGTAGTATAGTGATCAACACTGAAGCTTTCTTT | CASSIVINTEAFF
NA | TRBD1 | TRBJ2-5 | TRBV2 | TGTGCCAGCAGTACCATTGACAGGGGCGAACAAGAGACCCAGTACTTC | CASSTIDRGEQETQYF
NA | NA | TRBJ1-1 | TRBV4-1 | TGCGCCAGCAGCCATTATACAGAGAACACTGAAGCTTTCTTT | CASSHYTENTEAFF
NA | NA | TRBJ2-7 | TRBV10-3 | TGTGCCATCAGTGAGGCCTACGAGCAGTACTTC | CAISEAYEQYF
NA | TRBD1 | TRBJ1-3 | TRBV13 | TGTGCCAGCAGCGCTGACAGGGGAAGAGGAAACACCATATATTTT | CASSADRGRGNTIYF
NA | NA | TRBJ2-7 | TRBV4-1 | TGCGCCAGCAGCCATGGGCTGGGCGAGCAGTACTTC | CASSHGLGEQYF
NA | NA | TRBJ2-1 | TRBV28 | TGTGCCAGCAGTTTACCTGGTTCCTACAATGAGCAGTTCTTC | CASSLPGSYNEQFF
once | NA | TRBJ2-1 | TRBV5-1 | TGCGCCAGCAGCTTGTTTGGAGATGAGCAGTTCTTC | CASSLFGDEQFF
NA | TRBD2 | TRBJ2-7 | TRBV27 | TGTGCCAGCAGTGCGGGACTAGCGGGAGGCGAGCAGTACTTC | CASSAGLAGGEQYF
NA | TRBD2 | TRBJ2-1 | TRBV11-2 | TGTGCCAGCAGCCCCAGCGGGAGGGCATTTATAAATGAGCAGTTCTTC | CASSPSGRAFINEQFF